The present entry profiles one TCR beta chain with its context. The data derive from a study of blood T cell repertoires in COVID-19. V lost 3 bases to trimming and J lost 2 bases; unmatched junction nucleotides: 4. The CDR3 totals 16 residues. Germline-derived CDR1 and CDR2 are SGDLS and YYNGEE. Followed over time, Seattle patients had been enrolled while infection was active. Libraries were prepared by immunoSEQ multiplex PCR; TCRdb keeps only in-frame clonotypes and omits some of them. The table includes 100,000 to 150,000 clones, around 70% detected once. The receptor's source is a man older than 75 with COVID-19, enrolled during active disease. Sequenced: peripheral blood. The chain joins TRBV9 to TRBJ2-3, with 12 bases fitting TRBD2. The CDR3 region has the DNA TGTGCCAGCAGCGACGGACTAGCGGGGATCACAGATACGCAGTATTTT. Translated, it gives CASSDGLAGITDTQYF.